Shown below are 18 T cell receptor beta chains from a single sample sequenced in a study of cytomegalovirus exposure and HLA in healthy donors. 60 Vbeta and 13 Jbeta primers were used in PCR. TCRdb keeps only in-frame clones here, not all; method: immunoSEQ multiplex PCR. The sample contains about 120,000 clones, roughly three fifths of which appear only once. The sequenced material came from PBMCs. The receptors derive from a woman aged 40 to 55 in good health and CMV-seropositive.

As DNA, the CDR3 is TGTGCCATCAGTGAGTCTGGGGGGGTGACCCAGTACTTC. It is translated as CAISESGGVTQYF. The V call is TRBV10-3, the J call TRBJ2-5; 7 bases line up with TRBD2. Germline loops: CDR1 ENHRY, CDR2 SYGVKD. The CDR3 is 13 amino acids. V lost 0 bases and J lost 7; bases outside the gene matches: 2.

The chain employs TRBV11-2 and TRBJ2-3; D gene ambiguous. This CDR3 contains 14 residues. The germline V gene encodes CDR1 SGHAT and CDR2 FQNNGV. The ends were cut back, 1 base at V and 4 bases at J, with 9 bases in the middle. CDR3 nucleotides: TGTGCCAGCAGCTTAGGATCCCCAGCAGATACGCAGTATTTT. Protein sequence: CASSLGSPADTQYF.

The CDR3 coding sequence is TGTGCCTGGAGCCTGTCTTACAATCAGCCCCAGCATTTT. It codes for CAWSLSYNQPQHF. The chain has TRBV30 and TRBJ1-5; no firm D call. CDR1 and CDR2 (germline): GTSNPN, SVGIG (reference sequence). This CDR3 contains 13 residues. The ends were cut back, 3 bases at V and 3 bases at J, with 9 bases in the middle.

This chain links TRBV5-1 with TRBJ2-7, with 9 positions matching TRBD2. This CDR3 contains 13 residues. CDR1 and CDR2 (germline): SGHRS, YFSETQ. V lost 4 bases to trimming and J lost 5 bases; unmatched junction nucleotides: 4. CDR3 in amino acids: CASSSRTSDEQYF. CDR3 nucleotide sequence: TGCGCCAGCAGCAGTCGGACTAGCGACGAGCAGTACTTC.

This chain joins TRBV11-2 and TRBJ2-1; 7 bases map to TRBD1. In germline, CDR1 is SGHAT, CDR2 FQNNGV. The ends lost 5 bases at V and 1 base at J; junction bases unmatched: 5. There are 15 residues in the CDR3. DNA of the CDR3: TGTGCCAGCAGCGTAAACAGGGGATCCTACAATGAGCAGTTCTTC. Encoded protein: CASSVNRGSYNEQFF.

This clone appeared a few times. V gene TRBV27 combines with J gene TRBJ2-7; TRBD2 agrees at 7 bases. CDR3 length equals 15 residues. The V gene's germline CDR1 is MNHEY and CDR2 SMNVEV (reference sequence). J gave up 3 bases and V 5 bases, and 10 bases lay outside the gene matches. The CDR3 is CASSPTLAESYEQYF. The CDR3 DNA follows: TGTGCCAGCAGTCCCACCCTAGCGGAGAGCTACGAGCAGTACTTC.

The V gene is TRBV15, the J gene TRBJ2-2, with D maybe TRBD1 (5 bases). This CDR3 has 13 residues. V lost 1 base, J lost 7 bases, and 7 bases lay in between. The V gene's germline CDR1 is LNHNV and CDR2 YYDKDF (reference sequence). CDR3 in DNA: TGTGCCACCAGCAGAGTAGGGGTCGGGGAGCTGTTTTTT. Amino acids: CATSRVGVGELFF. Drawing the rest from reference TRBV15 and TRBJ2-2, the complete variable domain is DAMVIQNPRYQVTQFGKPVTLSCSQTLNHNVMYWYQQKSSQAPKLLFHYYDKDFNNEADTPDNFQSRRPNTSFCFLDIRSPGLGDTAMYLCATSRVGVGELFFGEGSRLTVL.

The V gene is TRBV5-1, the J gene TRBJ2-7; 15 bases line up with TRBD2. The V gene's germline CDR1 is SGHRS and CDR2 YFSETQ. The length of the CDR3 is 16 residues. Trimming cost V 0 bases and J 6 bases; bases outside gene matches: 4. The CDR3 is CASSLALGLAGGEQYF. The CDR3 DNA follows: TGCGCCAGCAGCTTGGCATTGGGACTAGCGGGAGGCGAGCAGTACTTC. Full variable domain (missing parts from reference TRBV5-1 and TRBJ2-7): KAGVTQTPRYLIKTRGQQVTLSCSPISGHRSVSWYQQTPGQGLQFLFEYFSETQRNKGNFPGRFSGRQFSNSRSEMNVSTLELGDSALYLCASSLALGLAGGEQYFGPGTRLTVT.

This clone was seen more than once but under ten times. The V call is TRBV19, the J call TRBJ2-1; 7 nucleotides align to TRBD1. The CDR3 has 14 residues. J gave up 7 bases and V 8 bases, and 11 bases lay outside the gene matches. Germline V gene data show CDR1 as LNHDA and CDR2 as SQIVND (reference sequence). The CDR3 loop is CASRAQGTTNEQFF. The CDR3 region has the DNA TGTGCCAGTCGTGCACAGGGGACCACGAATGAGCAGTTCTTC.

This CDR3 reads CASSPLGGLAETQYF. CDR3 bases: TGTGCCAGCAGCCCCCTAGGGGGACTAGCGGAGACCCAGTACTTC. The rearrangement joins TRBV4-2 to TRBJ2-5; 10 bases map to TRBD2. Germline CDR1 LGHNA, CDR2 YNFKEQ. J was trimmed by 5 bases and V by 4 bases; bases with no gene match: 7. The CDR3 runs 15 residues.

The chain has TRBV10-1 and TRBJ2-1, with D tentatively TRBD2 (7 bases). Trimming took 3 bases from V and 9 from J, leaving 9 bases between them. Germline V gene data show CDR1 as WNHNN and CDR2 as SYGVQD (reference sequence). CDR3 length: 12 amino acids. The CDR3 is CASSEGGGEQFF. The CDR3, as DNA: TGCGCCAGCAGTGAAGGGGGGGGTGAGCAGTTCTTC.

This chain connects TRBV19 to TRBJ1-5, with 8 bases aligning to TRBD1. Germline V gene lookup returns CDR1 LNHDA and CDR2 SQIVND (reference sequence). V lost 1 base and J lost 3; bases outside the gene matches: 2. CDR3 size: 15 residues. In nucleotides, the CDR3 is TGTGCCAGTAGTATAGGGGACAGGAACAATCAGCCCCAGCATTTT. It codes for CASSIGDRNNQPQHF.

This clone was observed a single time. The CDR3 loop reads CASRASGYNEQFF. CDR3 coding DNA: TGTGCCTCCAGGGCTAGCGGGTACAATGAGCAGTTCTTC. The gene calls are TRBV11-2 and TRBJ2-1; 8 nucleotides line up with TRBD2. The CDR3 has 13 residues. Germline assignment: CDR1 SGHAT and CDR2 FQNNGV. The junction had 7 bases not matched to a gene; V was cut back by 11 bases and J by 4 bases.

Only a few counts were recorded for this clone. The chain couples TRBV7-9 to TRBJ2-5; D possibly corresponds to TRBD2 (6 bases). The CDR3 runs to 16 residues. In germline, CDR1 is SEHNR, CDR2 FQNEAQ (reference sequence). Trimming shortened V by 5 bases and J by 1 base, and 17 bases separated the two germline ends. CDR3 DNA: TGTGCCAGCAGCCCTACCGTGGGGGGATTCCAAGAGACCCAGTACTTC. Translated, it gives CASSPTVGGFQETQYF.

This clone has only a few counts. The V and J genes are TRBV7-9 and TRBJ1-2; D call uncertain. Germline lookup yields CDR1 SEHNR and CDR2 FQNEAQ (reference sequence). The CDR3 length is 14 residues. Trimming cost V 2 bases and J 8 bases, with 15 bases left between them. CDR3: CASSLSPIPRGYTF. The DNA for the CDR3 is TGTGCCAGCAGCTTATCCCCGATTCCGCGCGGCTACACCTTC.

The chain links TRBV4-3 to TRBJ1-3; D remains unclear. There are 17 residues in the CDR3. Germline CDR1 LGHNA, CDR2 YSLEER. The V end lost 0 bases, the J end lost 8 bases, and 20 bases lay between the germline ends. Here the CDR3 reads CASSQDGRFGGGHTIYF. The CDR3 nucleotides are TGCGCCAGCAGCCAAGATGGGCGCTTCGGTGGAGGGCACACCATATATTTT.

The rearrangement links TRBV7-9 to TRBJ2-7, with a possible D match to TRBD2 (5 bases). With 1 base removed from V and 6 bases from J, the gap between germline ends came to 13 bases. In germline, CDR1 is SEHNR, CDR2 FQNEAQ (reference sequence). The CDR3 is 14 residues long. CDR3 nucleotides: TGTGCCAGCAGCTTAGGAGCGGTGGGGTTCGAGCAGTACTTC. It is translated as CASSLGAVGFEQYF.

This clone was observed a few times. V usage is TRBV10-3 and J usage is TRBJ1-3; the D is unclear. The CDR3 loop spans 15 amino acids. The germline gives CDR1 ENHRY, CDR2 SYGVKD. The germline V and J ends were trimmed by 2 bases and 0 bases, with 8 bases remaining between them. The CDR3 reads CAISEADISGNTIYF. In DNA, the CDR3 is TGTGCCATCAGTGAGGCAGACATCTCTGGAAACACCATATATTTT.